These 28 T cell receptor beta chains came from one sample sequenced in a study of T cell repertoires in cytomegalovirus infection. Their specific antigens are unknown. A single record per CDR3 protein comes from TCRdb applying MiXCR to the reads. The sample records some 900,000 distinct CDR3 sequences, approximately 32% being singletons. The source material was cultured CD8+ T cells from PBMCs, sampled from culture after CMV antigen stimulation. The receptors were sampled from a human donor in good health (CMV status not recorded). Some clones in this sample may be carry-over from other donors' samples.

The V and J genes are TRBV15 and TRBJ1-4; D gene ambiguous. From germline, CDR1 is LNHNV and CDR2 YYDKDF (reference sequence). The CDR3 length is 16 residues. Between the trimmed V and J ends, which lost 0 bases and 6 bases, there was a span of 14 bases. The CDR3 loop is CATSRERRQLDEKLFF. The CDR3 nucleotides read TGTGCCACCAGCAGAGAAAGACGGCAGTTGGATGAAAAACTGTTTTTT.

The chain combines TRBV5-5 with TRBJ1-1; possibly TRBD1 for D (5 bases). Per the germline V gene, CDR1 is SGHKS and CDR2 is YYEKEE (reference sequence). The germline V and J ends were trimmed by 3 bases and 0 bases, with 12 bases remaining between them. The CDR3 consists of 15 residues. CDR3 nucleotide sequence: TGTGCCAGCAGCTCACCCGGGACGGTGAACACTGAAGCTTTCTTT. It is translated as CASSSPGTVNTEAFF.

The chain couples TRBV7-8 to TRBJ1-4; a possible D gene is TRBD1 (5 bases). The CDR3 length is 17 residues. Trimming shortened V by 2 bases and J by 7 bases, and 20 bases separated the two germline ends. From germline, CDR1 is SGHVS and CDR2 FQNEAQ. The CDR3 nucleotides read TGTGCCAGCAGCTTAATGAGCCCCGGGACCCGACCTGAAAAACTGTTTTTT. Translated: CASSLMSPGTRPEKLFF. Full variable domain (missing parts from reference TRBV7-8 and TRBJ1-4): GAGVSQSPRYKVAKRGQDVALRCDPISGHVSLFWYQQALGQGPEFLTYFQNEAQLDKSGLPSDRFFAERPEGSVSTLKIQRTQQEDSAVYLCASSLMSPGTRPEKLFFGSGTQLSVL.

This clonotype was seen at least ten times. The V gene is TRBV7-9, the J gene TRBJ2-7; 7 bases align to TRBD1. The V gene end was trimmed by 5 bases and the J gene end by 0 bases; junction bases not matched to a gene: 10. Germline V gene data show CDR1 as SEHNR and CDR2 as FQNEAQ (reference sequence). The CDR3 runs 16 residues. CDR3 residues: CASSPLTGINSYEQYV. The DNA for the CDR3 is TGTGCCAGCAGCCCCTTGACAGGGATAAACTCCTACGAGCAGTACGTC.

This clonotype was recorded at least ten times. One end of the junction fails to match germline, which may point to a read error. V gene TRBV11-2 combines with J gene TRBJ2-5; TRBD2 might be the D (6 bases). This CDR3 region has 11 residues. Looked up from germline, CDR1 is SGHAT and CDR2 is FQNNGV. The CDR3 protein is CASSLRGLVNF. CDR3 nucleotide sequence: TGTGCCAGCAGCCTGAGGGGACTTGTTAACTTC.

The genes are TRBV2 and TRBJ2-1, with TRBD2 identical over 10 bases. The V and J ends lost 8 bases and 7 bases, in that order; junction bases with no gene match: 14. Per germline, CDR1 SNHLY and CDR2 FYNNEI. The CDR3 runs to 16 residues. The CDR3 DNA is TGTGCCAGCCCGAGAGCCCTAGCGGGGGCAGGAAATGAGCAGTTCTTC. Residues: CASPRALAGAGNEQFF.

This clonotype has more than one count but fewer than ten. The chain uses TRBV19 and TRBJ1-1, with 8 positions matching TRBD1. Germline CDR1 and CDR2: LNHDA and SQIVND (reference sequence). V dropped 10 bases and J dropped 2; count of bases not matched to a gene: 9. The CDR3 has 14 residues. The CDR3 loop reads CAIKPQGANTEAFF. The CDR3 nucleotides are TGTGCCATCAAACCGCAGGGGGCTAACACTGAAGCTTTCTTT.

The genes are TRBV19 and TRBJ1-6; D remains unclear. Germline V CDR1 and CDR2: LNHDA, SQIVND (reference sequence). This CDR3 spans 14 amino acids. Trimming removed 1 base from V and 9 bases from J, with 10 bases in between. The CDR3 DNA reads as TGTGCCAGTAGTATAGTTCAGGAGATTTCACCCCTCCACTTT. Protein: CASSIVQEISPLHF.

The sample holds a few counts of this clonotype. This sequence joins TRBV7-9 and TRBJ2-5; D is unclear. This CDR3 contains 15 residues. Germline lookup yields CDR1 SEHNR and CDR2 FQNEAQ (reference sequence). The V and J ends lost 0 bases and 4 bases respectively, with 12 bases between them. The CDR3 protein is CASSLAGRLGETQYF. The CDR3 DNA reads TGTGCCAGCAGCTTAGCGGGCAGGCTCGGAGAGACCCAGTACTTC.

This chain links TRBV4-1 with TRBJ1-1; TRBD1 matches 7 bases. The CDR3 sequence is 15 residues long. The germline CDR1 and CDR2 sequences are MGHRA and YSYEKL. V shed 0 bases, J shed 5 bases, and the junction held 6 bases outside the gene matches. The CDR3 is CASSQEMTGKTEAFF. CDR3 nucleotides: TGCGCCAGCAGCCAAGAAATGACAGGGAAGACTGAAGCTTTCTTT.

This clonotype was observed a handful of times. This chain joins TRBV7-6 and TRBJ1-2, with 9 nucleotides matching TRBD1. The ends lost 1 base at V and 4 bases at J; junction bases unmatched: 7. Germline CDR1 SGHVS, CDR2 FNYEAQ. CDR3 size: 16 residues. The CDR3 bases are TGTGCCAGCAGCTTAGTCGCGACAGGGGGTAGCTATGGCTACACCTTC. Translation: CASSLVATGGSYGYTF.

The CDR3 nucleotides are TGTGCCAGCAGCTTAAACCTTAAGGACAGCTTTAATTCACCCCTCCACTTT. Translating it yields CASSLNLKDSFNSPLHF. This sequence joins TRBV7-6 and TRBJ1-6, with D maybe TRBD1 (6 bases). V was trimmed by 2 bases and J by 6 bases, leaving 17 bases between them. The CDR3 covers 17 residues. From germline, CDR1 is SGHVS and CDR2 FNYEAQ.

The chain carries TRBV2 and TRBJ1-2, with 7 positions matching TRBD1. CDR3 length: 16 residues. V trimming: 6 bases; J trimming: 1 base; junction bases outside the gene matches: 11. CDR1 is SNHLY and CDR2 is FYNNEI in the germline V gene. CDR3 bases: TGTGCCAGCAGAGGGACAGTCCTTACTATTAACTATGGCTACACCTTC. Residues: CASRGTVLTINYGYTF.

This clonotype was seen only a few times. The V call is TRBV7-9, the J call TRBJ1-6; D is unclear. Between the trimmed V and J ends, which lost 5 bases and 6 bases, there was a span of 11 bases. The CDR3 runs to 14 residues. Germline loops: CDR1 SEHNR, CDR2 FQNEAQ (reference sequence). The DNA for the CDR3 is TGTGCCAGCAGCCCCCCCCCATTTAATTCACCCCTCCACTTT. Encoded protein: CASSPPPFNSPLHF.

The chain links TRBV6-1 to TRBJ1-1; no reliable D call. The V end lost 7 bases, the J end lost 7 bases, and 13 bases lay between the germline ends. Germline CDR1 MNHNS, CDR2 SASEGT. This CDR3 is built from 12 residues. The CDR3 nucleotides are TGTGCCAGCACCCTGAGGGCCCTTGAAGCTTTCTTT. Translation gives CASTLRALEAFF.

This clonotype has a count of ten or more. This rearrangement joins TRBV7-2 to TRBJ2-5, with 12 bases aligning to TRBD2. Germline CDR1 and CDR2: SGHTA and FQGNSA. The CDR3 covers 15 residues. The V gene end was trimmed by 4 bases and the J gene end by 5 bases; junction bases not matched to a gene: 5. CDR3 DNA: TGTGCCAGCAGCTCTAGCGGGGGGGCCGTTGAGACCCAGTACTTC. It translates to CASSSSGGAVETQYF. Filled out from reference TRBV7-2 and TRBJ2-5, the complete variable domain reads GAGVSQSPSNKVTEKGKDVELRCDPISGHTALYWYRQSLGQGLEFLIYFQGNSAPDKSGLPSDRFSAERTGGSVSTLTIQRTQQEDSAVYLCASSSSGGAVETQYFGPGTRLLVL.

This clonotype occurred a few times. The rearrangement links TRBV29-1 to TRBJ1-2; TRBD1 aligns across 10 bases. With V trimmed by 2 bases and J by 2 bases, 5 bases remained unmatched. Germline V CDR1 and CDR2: SQVTM, ANQGSEA. The CDR3 extends over 15 amino acids. For the CDR3, the DNA is TGCAGCGTTGAAACCCAGGGACAGGGGAACTATGGCTACACCTTC. Amino acids: CSVETQGQGNYGYTF.

The V and J genes are TRBV7-9 and TRBJ2-2; 7 nucleotides agree with TRBD2. The trim removed 2 bases at V and 4 bases at J, leaving 7 bases unmatched. Germline-derived CDR1 and CDR2 are SEHNR and FQNEAQ (reference sequence). This CDR3 contains 16 residues. The CDR3 DNA reads as TGTGCCAGCAGCTTATTTGCGGGGGTAGGCACCGGGGAGCTGTTTTTT. Encoded protein: CASSLFAGVGTGELFF.

The chain is built from TRBV29-1 and TRBJ1-2; 9 bases map to TRBD1. Germline CDR1 reads SQVTM; CDR2 reads ANQGSEA. The length of the CDR3 is 15 residues. Germline trimming cut 2 bases from V and 5 bases from J; bases unmatched to any gene: 9. Here the CDR3 reads CSVEPDRGGLYGYTF. The CDR3 nucleotides read TGCAGCGTTGAACCGGACAGGGGAGGACTATATGGCTACACCTTC.

This clonotype showed up just a few times. This chain joins TRBV6-2 or TRBV6-3 and TRBJ2-1; D uncertain. The CDR3 runs to 14 residues. Germline V gene data show CDR1 as MNHEY and CDR2 as SVGEGT. V was clipped by 6 bases and J by 4 bases, with 13 bases between them. Written as DNA, the CDR3 is TGTGCCAGCAGGACCCCCGGGCAATACAATGAGCAGTTCTTC. Translation: CASRTPGQYNEQFF.

This clonotype was detected only once. The rearrangement links TRBV5-1 to TRBJ2-2; TRBD1 is a possible D gene (6 bases). The CDR3 loop spans 19 amino acids. CDR1 SGHRS and CDR2 YFSETQ come from the germline V gene. Trimming removed 0 bases from V and 0 bases from J, with 18 bases in between. CDR3 residues: CASSLGAGDLFSNTGELFF. The CDR3 bases are TGCGCCAGCAGCTTGGGTGCAGGGGACCTCTTTTCGAACACCGGGGAGCTGTTTTTT.

The V and J genes are TRBV10-3 and TRBJ2-6; TRBD1 agrees at 9 bases. The germline V gene has CDR1 ENHRY and CDR2 SYGVKD. CDR3 length: 22 amino acids. The trim removed 2 bases at V and 2 bases at J, leaving 19 bases unmatched. In DNA, the CDR3 is TGTGCCATCAGTGAGGCAAACTTTAGAAACAGGGGGCCGGGTCCTGGGGCCAACGTCCTGACTTTC. Amino acids: CAISEANFRNRGPGPGANVLTF.

This clonotype was seen more than once but under ten times. The chain is built from TRBV10-3 and TRBJ2-3; 9 bases are a match to TRBD2. Germline-derived CDR1 and CDR2 are ENHRY and SYGVKD. V lost 0 bases to trimming and J lost 2 bases; unmatched junction nucleotides: 6. The CDR3 totals 17 residues. The CDR3 loop reads CAISESLAGASTDTQYF. In DNA form, the CDR3 reads TGTGCCATCAGTGAGTCATTAGCGGGGGCCTCCACAGATACGCAGTATTTT.

This clonotype was seen a few times. The rearrangement joins TRBV7-9 to TRBJ2-3; possible D gene TRBD1, 6 bases. Germline V gives CDR1 SEHNR, CDR2 FQNEAQ (reference sequence). Trimming shortened V by 7 bases and J by 0 bases, and 14 bases separated the two germline ends. The CDR3 is 15 amino acids. The CDR3 DNA is TGTGCCAGCATCTACCGGACAGAAAGCACAGATACGCAGTATTTT. This sequence encodes CASIYRTESTDTQYF.

The J gene is TRBJ1-5, the V gene TRBV6-2 or TRBV6-3; TRBD1 matches 7 bases. Germline lookup yields CDR1 MNHEY and CDR2 SVGEGT. The ends lost 0 bases at V and 0 bases at J; junction bases unmatched: 8. The CDR3 contains 18 residues. The CDR3 DNA sequence: TGTGCCAGCAGTTACTCGCTCAGGGGGGGATATAGCAATCAGCCCCAGCATTTT. This encodes CASSYSLRGGYSNQPQHF.

The chain uses TRBV6-2 or TRBV6-3 and TRBJ2-7; no firm D call. V dropped 4 bases and J dropped 0 bases, with 4 bases sitting between them. Germline assignment: CDR1 MNHEY and CDR2 SVGEGT. The CDR3 sequence is 12 residues long. CDR3 DNA: TGTGCCAGCAGTTGGGACTCCTACGAGCAGTACGTC. This sequence encodes CASSWDSYEQYV.

This chain links TRBV19 with TRBJ1-5; D call uncertain. This CDR3 has 13 amino acids. V lost 7 bases to trimming and J lost 6 bases, with 13 bases between them. Per germline, CDR1 LNHDA and CDR2 SQIVND (reference sequence). This chain's CDR3 is CASTPGSSQPQHF. The CDR3 bases are TGTGCCAGTACCCCTGGCTCCAGTCAGCCCCAGCATTTT. Using reference TRBV19 and TRBJ1-5 for the parts outside the CDR3, the full variable domain is DGGITQSPKYLFRKEGQNVTLSCEQNLNHDAMYWYRQDPGQGLRLIYYSQIVNDFQKGDIAEGYSVSREKKESFPLTVTSAQKNPTAFYLCASTPGSSQPQHFGDGTRLSIL.

The J gene is TRBJ1-5, the V gene TRBV6-6; possible D gene TRBD1, 6 bases. CDR3 length equals 13 residues. Germline CDR1 is MNHNY and CDR2 is SVGAGI (reference sequence). Trimming pared 7 bases from V and 4 bases from J, leaving 11 bases between. The CDR3 here is CASNVQGNQPQHF. Here the CDR3 DNA reads TGTGCCAGCAACGTCCAGGGGAATCAGCCCCAGCATTTT.